The 8 T cell receptor beta chains reported below all come from one sample, sequenced in a study of blood T cell repertoires in COVID-19. Using immunoSEQ multiplex PCR, the repertoire was profiled, and TCRdb retains in-frame clones only, with some absent. The sample lists tens of thousands of clones; 75% to 90% were seen once. Sequenced sample: peripheral blood. The receptors here all came from a man between 60 and 75 years old with active COVID-19.

This clone was observed a handful of times. This chain uses TRBV7-9 with TRBJ2-1, with D perhaps matching TRBD2 (6 bases). Germline V gives CDR1 SEHNR, CDR2 FQNEAQ (reference sequence). V lost 7 bases to trimming and J lost 8 bases, with 21 bases between them. CDR3 length: 15 amino acids. CDR3 nucleotide sequence: TGTGCCAGCACCAATACCGGGACTCTGCGGGATGAGCAGTTCTTC. The encoded protein is CASTNTGTLRDEQFF.

This clone was recorded once. This chain uses TRBV7-9 with TRBJ2-1; TRBD1 is a possible D gene (6 bases). With 10 bases removed from V and 2 bases from J, the gap between germline ends came to 12 bases. This CDR3 is 13 amino acids long. CDR1 and CDR2 from the germline V gene are SEHNR and FQNEAQ (reference sequence). In nucleotides, the CDR3 is TGTGCCATCGCGACAGGCCCCTACAATGAGCAGTTCTTC. This codes for CAIATGPYNEQFF. Based on the CDR3 plus reference TRBV7-9 and TRBJ2-1, the full variable domain is DTGVSQNPRHKITKRGQNVTFRCDPISEHNRLYWYRQTLGQGPEFLTYFQNEAQLEKSRLLSDRFSAERPKGSFSTLEIQRTEQGDSAMYLCAIATGPYNEQFFGPGTRLTVL.

This chain links TRBV29-1 with TRBJ2-5; 13 nucleotides align to TRBD2. The junction had 5 bases not matched to a gene; V was cut back by 5 bases and J by 5 bases. There are 14 residues in the CDR3. Germline V gene sequence: CDR1 SQVTM, CDR2 ANQGSEA. The CDR3 DNA reads as TGCAGCGTTACTACTAGCGGGGGGGCTGAGACCCAGTACTTC. This translates into CSVTTSGGAETQYF.

The chain uses TRBV24-1 and TRBJ2-1; 11 nucleotides line up with TRBD2. The CDR3 spans 18 residues. From germline, CDR1 is KGHDR and CDR2 SFDVKD. The V gene end was trimmed by 4 bases and the J gene end by 3 bases; junction bases not matched to a gene: 10. CDR3 DNA: TGTGCCACCAGTGACCCGCCCTTTACTAGCGGGAGCTACAATGAGCAGTTCTTC. It translates to CATSDPPFTSGSYNEQFF.

This rearrangement joins TRBV18 to TRBJ2-7, with D possibly TRBD1 on 6 matching bases. V was cut by 6 bases and J by 3 bases, with 18 bases left in between. CDR1 is KGHSH, CDR2 LQKENI, per germline. The CDR3 contains 15 residues. For the CDR3, the DNA is TGTGCCAGCTCCCCGCCCCCGGGACACCGCTACGAGCAGTACTTC. Encoded protein: CASSPPPGHRYEQYF. The variable domain in full, completed from reference TRBV18 and TRBJ2-7, reads NAGVMQNPRHLVRRRGQEARLRCSPMKGHSHVYWYRQLPEEGLKFMVYLQKENIIDESGMPKERFSAEFPKEGPSILRIQQVVRGDSAAYFCASSPPPGHRYEQYFGPGTRLTVT.

The V and J genes are TRBV3-1 (or the pseudogene TRBV3-2) and TRBJ2-3; 9 nucleotides match TRBD2. V lost 4 bases to trimming and J lost 1 base; unmatched junction nucleotides: 6. The CDR3 is 16 residues long. The germline CDR1 and CDR2 sequences are LGHDT and YNNKEL (reference sequence). CDR3 nucleotide sequence: TGTGCCAGCAGCCCCTTCGCGGGAGGGGGCACAGATACGCAGTATTTT. Translating gives CASSPFAGGGTDTQYF.

The genes are TRBV5-1 and TRBJ1-5, with TRBD1 identical over 10 bases. The V and J ends lost 5 bases and 5 bases, in that order; junction bases with no gene match: 7. CDR3 size: 15 residues. The germline V gene encodes CDR1 SGHRS and CDR2 YFSETQ. CDR3: CASSLRTGGDQPQHF. The CDR3 DNA is TGCGCCAGCAGTTTGAGGACAGGGGGGGATCAGCCCCAGCATTTT.

The chain employs TRBV6-5 and TRBJ2-5; D perhaps matches TRBD2 (6 bases). The germline gives CDR1 MNHEY, CDR2 SVGAGI. The CDR3 is made up of 15 amino acids. V was trimmed by 6 bases and J by 5 bases, leaving 19 bases between them. This CDR3 reads CASRTGPLEGETQYF. The CDR3 DNA follows: TGTGCCAGCAGAACCGGGCCGCTGGAGGGGGAGACCCAGTACTTC.